Presented here are 26 T cell receptor beta chains from one specimen sequenced in a study of blood T cell repertoires in COVID-19. Generated by immunoSEQ multiplex PCR, the TCRdb table keeps only in-frame clones and is missing some. The sample contains a few hundred thousand clones, about 87% of which appear only once. Source material: peripheral blood. All receptors derive from a woman in her forties or fifties who had recovered from COVID-19.

This sequence joins TRBV3-1 (or the pseudogene TRBV3-2) and TRBJ2-7, with D maybe TRBD2 (6 bases). This CDR3 has 15 amino acids. Germline CDR1 reads LGHDT; CDR2 reads YNNKEL (reference sequence). The germline V and J ends were trimmed by 2 bases and 7 bases, with 18 bases remaining between them. The CDR3 reads CASSQLTRGDGEQYF. The CDR3 DNA is TGTGCCAGCAGCCAATTGACTCGCGGGGATGGGGAGCAGTACTTC.

In DNA form, the CDR3 reads TGTGCCAGCAGCTCACACAGTAACACTGAAGCTTTCTTT. Translating gives CASSSHSNTEAFF. The chain employs TRBV7-9 and TRBJ1-1, with D unresolved. Germline assignment: CDR1 SEHNR and CDR2 FQNEAQ (reference sequence). V dropped 4 bases and J dropped 2 bases, with 8 bases sitting between them. The CDR3 has 13 amino acids.

The J gene is TRBJ2-1, the V gene TRBV10-2; tentatively, D is TRBD2 (5 bases). Trimming took off 0 bases at V and 10 bases at J, with 16 bases between the two ends. Germline V CDR1 and CDR2: WSHSY, SAAADI. There are 15 residues in the CDR3. This chain's CDR3 is CASSESRMRVGEQFF. The DNA for the CDR3 is TGCGCCAGCAGTGAGTCCAGGATGAGGGTGGGAGAGCAGTTCTTC.

The rearrangement joins TRBV4-3 to TRBJ1-2; D perhaps matches TRBD1 (6 bases). This CDR3 has 15 residues. Trimming took 1 base from V and 8 from J, leaving 17 bases between them. CDR1 is LGHNA, CDR2 YSLEER, per germline. CDR3 amino acids: CASSQGLRGGMGYTF. The CDR3 bases are TGCGCCAGCAGCCAAGGGTTACGGGGGGGCATGGGCTACACCTTC.

CDR3 DNA: TGTGCCAGTAGTACTTCACGGGAAGACGAGCAGTACTTC. Amino acids: CASSTSREDEQYF. The chain links TRBV19 to TRBJ2-7; D possibly corresponds to TRBD2 (5 bases). Germline V gene data show CDR1 as LNHDA and CDR2 as SQIVND (reference sequence). The CDR3 consists of 13 residues. V was trimmed by 4 bases and J by 5 bases, leaving 12 bases between them.

The V call is TRBV4-3, the J call TRBJ2-3, with TRBD2 identical over 12 bases. There are 16 residues in the CDR3. Germline assignment: CDR1 LGHNA and CDR2 YSLEER. V dropped 1 base and J dropped 6; count of bases not matched to a gene: 5. CDR3 amino acids: CASSQGTSGVPDTQYF. The CDR3 DNA is TGCGCCAGCAGCCAAGGGACTAGCGGGGTCCCGGATACGCAGTATTTT.

Comment on this clone: One end of the junction does not line up with germline, which may come from a read error. The chain has TRBV7-2 and TRBJ1-4, with no clear D. The CDR3 is made up of 12 amino acids. CDR1 is SGHTA and CDR2 is FQGNSA in the germline V gene. The CDR3 region has the DNA TGTGCCAGCAGCTTATATAATCAAAAACTGTTTTTT. Protein sequence: CASSLYNQKLFF.

This clone was recorded once. This rearrangement joins TRBV11-3 to TRBJ2-5, with D uncertain. This CDR3 comprises 12 residues. V dropped 6 bases and J dropped 4 bases, with 9 bases sitting between them. Per the germline V gene, CDR1 is SGHNT and CDR2 is YENEEA. For the CDR3, the DNA is TGTGCCAGCAGGGGCGTGGGAGAGACCCAGTACTTC. It translates to CASRGVGETQYF. Combining the CDR3 with reference TRBV11-3 and TRBJ2-5 gives the whole variable domain EAGVVQSPRYKIIEKKQPVAFWCNPISGHNTLYWYLQNLGQGPELLIRYENEEAVDDSQLPKDRFSAERLKGVDSTLKIQPAELGDSAVYLCASRGVGETQYFGPGTRLLVL.

This clone was seen a single time. This chain links TRBV6-5 with TRBJ2-3; 10 bases agree with TRBD1. CDR1 is MNHEY and CDR2 is SVGAGI in the germline V gene. There are 14 residues in the CDR3. The V gene end was trimmed by 7 bases and the J gene end by 3 bases; junction bases not matched to a gene: 4. CDR3 bases: TGTGCCAGCACCAGGGACAGGGGAACAGATACGCAGTATTTT. Translating it yields CASTRDRGTDTQYF.

The J gene is TRBJ1-6, the V gene TRBV6-5; D remains unclear. There are 13 residues in the CDR3. The germline CDR1 and CDR2 sequences are MNHEY and SVGAGI. V was trimmed by 6 bases and J by 9 bases, leaving 12 bases between them. The chain's CDR3 is CASSTEGTSPLHF. CDR3 DNA: TGTGCCAGCAGCACAGAGGGCACTTCACCCCTCCACTTT.

The table lists this clone with a few counts. The chain employs TRBV6-6 and TRBJ2-3, with 11 bases matching TRBD2. V shed 6 bases, J shed 2 bases, and the junction held 4 bases outside the gene matches. CDR1 and CDR2 from the germline V gene are MNHNY and SVGAGI (reference sequence). The CDR3 spans 15 residues. This chain's CDR3 is CASRGTSGYTDTQYF. The CDR3 DNA sequence: TGTGCCAGCAGAGGGACTAGCGGATACACAGATACGCAGTATTTT.

The chain links TRBV19 to TRBJ2-7; the match to TRBD1 covers 7 bases. V shed 7 bases and J 5 bases; nucleotides not matched to a gene: 17. Germline V gives CDR1 LNHDA, CDR2 SQIVND (reference sequence). This CDR3 spans 16 amino acids. The CDR3 sequence: CASTRDSPFSPNEQYF. CDR3 in DNA: TGTGCCAGTACCCGGGACAGTCCATTTTCCCCCAACGAGCAGTACTTC.

V and J are TRBV7-7 and TRBJ2-1; tentative D call: TRBD2 (5 bases). The ends were cut back, 0 bases at V and 6 bases at J, with 15 bases in the middle. Germline V CDR1 and CDR2: SSHAT, FNYEAQ (reference sequence). This CDR3 is built from 16 residues. CDR3 in amino acids: CASSLALAGVSNEQFF. The CDR3 nucleotides are TGTGCCAGCAGCTTAGCCCTAGCCGGGGTAAGCAATGAGCAGTTCTTC.

This chain uses TRBV3-1 (or the pseudogene TRBV3-2) with TRBJ2-5; 9 bases are shared with TRBD1. The V segment lost 4 bases and the J segment 3 bases; nucleotides outside the gene matches: 6. Per germline, CDR1 LGHDT and CDR2 YNNKEL (reference sequence). This CDR3 region has 15 residues. Written as DNA, the CDR3 is TGTGCCAGCAGCCGCTGGACAGGGGAAGAAGAGACCCAGTACTTC. Amino acid sequence: CASSRWTGEEETQYF.

The gene calls are TRBV6-2 or TRBV6-3 and TRBJ2-5; 7 nucleotides line up with TRBD2. Germline CDR1 MNHEY, CDR2 SVGEGT. V dropped 3 bases and J dropped 5; count of bases not matched to a gene: 9. The CDR3 totals 15 residues. The CDR3 sequence: CASSYGGGSWETQYF. For the CDR3, the DNA is TGTGCCAGCAGTTATGGTGGCGGGAGCTGGGAGACCCAGTACTTC.

The rearrangement uses TRBV7-2 and TRBJ2-7, with TRBD2 identical over 10 bases. With V trimmed by 2 bases and J by 4 bases, 8 bases remained unmatched. From germline, CDR1 is SGHTA and CDR2 FQGNSA. CDR3 length: 16 amino acids. The CDR3 DNA reads as TGTGCCAGCAGCTTAAACCTTCTAGCGGGAGTATACGAGCAGTACTTC. It codes for CASSLNLLAGVYEQYF.

Only a few counts were recorded for this clone. The chain couples TRBV6-2 or TRBV6-3 to TRBJ2-1; D unresolved. Trimming cost V 6 bases and J 0 bases, with 6 bases left between them. This CDR3 spans 13 amino acids. Per the germline V gene, CDR1 is MNHEY and CDR2 is SVGEGT. The DNA of the CDR3 is TGTGCCAGCAGCGGGCGCTCCTACAATGAGCAGTTCTTC. As protein: CASSGRSYNEQFF.

This clone has only one observation. The chain combines TRBV6-5 with TRBJ1-2; the D gene is possibly TRBD1 (6 bases). V was cut by 6 bases and J by 4 bases, with 12 bases left in between. Germline loops: CDR1 MNHEY, CDR2 SVGAGI. This CDR3 contains 13 residues. The DNA of the CDR3 is TGTGCCAGCAGGATAGACAGGAGCTATGGCTACACCTTC. Amino acid sequence: CASRIDRSYGYTF.

The chain carries TRBV23-1 and TRBJ1-5; weak D call: TRBD1 (6 bases). TRBV23-1 is classed as an ORF, of uncertain function. With 5 bases removed from V and 7 bases from J, the gap between germline ends came to 30 bases. The CDR3 runs to 19 residues. CDR3 bases: TGCGCCAGCAGTTCAAAAGACAGGACAAACCCCTTCTGGAGACAGCCCCAGCATTTT. Residues: CASSSKDRTNPFWRQPQHF.

The gene calls are TRBV9 and TRBJ1-1; no reliable D call. The ends were cut back, 2 bases at V and 0 bases at J, with 5 bases in the middle. The germline V gene has CDR1 SGDLS and CDR2 YYNGEE. This CDR3 is built from 13 residues. The CDR3 loop is CASSVRMNTEAFF. DNA for the CDR3: TGTGCCAGCAGCGTCCGTATGAACACTGAAGCTTTCTTT.

This clone occurred a few times. V gene TRBV9 combines with J gene TRBJ2-2; 11 positions agree with TRBD2. The CDR3 loop spans 16 amino acids. V gave up 2 bases and J gave up 3 bases; unmatched junction bases: 3. Per germline, CDR1 SGDLS and CDR2 YYNGEE. The CDR3: CASSVSGGVDTGELFF. The CDR3 region has the DNA TGTGCCAGCAGCGTTAGCGGGGGGGTGGACACCGGGGAGCTGTTTTTT.

Here the CDR3 reads CASSRAETQYF. CDR3 in DNA: TGTGCCAGCAGCCGTGCGGAGACCCAGTACTTC. This sequence joins TRBV5-4 and TRBJ2-5; D is uncertain. CDR1 SGHNT and CDR2 YYREEE come from the germline V gene (reference sequence). V lost 4 bases to trimming and J lost 5 bases, with 6 bases between them. The length of the CDR3 is 11 residues.

The gene calls are TRBV12-3 or TRBV12-4 and TRBJ1-4; D is uncertain. Trimming removed 8 bases at V and 8 bases at J, with 12 bases between. This CDR3 contains 12 residues. The CDR3 spells CASGATREKLFF. CDR3 nucleotide sequence: TGTGCCAGCGGAGCAACGCGGGAAAAACTGTTTTTT.

This clone has only one observation. The chain links TRBV5-1 to TRBJ1-4; D gene uncertain. The CDR3 has 13 amino acids. Germline CDR1 SGHRS, CDR2 YFSETQ. V was clipped by 4 bases and J by 8 bases, with 12 bases between them. The CDR3 region has the DNA TGCGCCAGCAGCCCGCGCGGCGAGGAAAAACTGTTTTTT. Encoded protein: CASSPRGEEKLFF.

The chain carries TRBV13 and TRBJ1-2; D not resolved. This CDR3 region has 13 residues. V lost 6 bases to trimming and J lost 4 bases, with 12 bases between them. Germline V gene sequence: CDR1 PRHDT, CDR2 FYEKMQ (reference sequence). This CDR3 is CASRPMRRYGYTF. The CDR3 nucleotides read TGTGCCAGCAGACCAATGAGGCGCTATGGCTACACCTTC.

The chain combines TRBV7-9 with TRBJ2-1, with 10 bases identical to TRBD1. V lost 1 base and J lost 3; bases outside the gene matches: 6. Germline V gene sequence: CDR1 SEHNR, CDR2 FQNEAQ (reference sequence). This CDR3 is 17 amino acids long. The CDR3 nucleotides read TGTGCCAGCAGCTTAGTAACCGGGACAGGGGTCTACAATGAGCAGTTCTTC. Protein: CASSLVTGTGVYNEQFF. Variable domain in full (rest from reference TRBV7-9 and TRBJ2-1): DTGVSQNPRHKITKRGQNVTFRCDPISEHNRLYWYRQTLGQGPEFLTYFQNEAQLEKSRLLSDRFSAERPKGSFSTLEIQRTEQGDSAMYLCASSLVTGTGVYNEQFFGPGTRLTVL.